Listed below are T cell receptor beta chains from one sample, sequenced in a study of shared clonotypes between healthy human individuals. Produced via immunoSEQ multiplex PCR; TCRdb's table is partial and in-frame only. The sample records approximately 2.5 million clones, around nine tenths being singletons. The sample was naive CD4+ T cells sorted from blood. The receptors were gathered from a man aged 18 to 29 in good health. The CDR3 runs from the conserved cysteine through the conserved F or W. Each record gives: J gene, clone size, V gene, D gene, CDR3 DNA, CDR3 protein. D genes are given only for firm matches. Clone size, where shown, is once, few, many, or a class for clones that have expanded.

>TRBJ2-2|-|TRBV5-4|-
TGTGCCAGCAGCTCCATAGGAGGGGGCACCACCGGGGAGCTGTTTTTT
CASSSIGGGTTGELFF
>TRBJ2-5|-|TRBV4-2|TRBD2
TGTGCCAGCAGCCAAGATACTAGCGGGGGCCAAGAGACCCAGTACTTC
CASSQDTSGGQETQYF
>TRBJ1-1|-|TRBV25-1|TRBD1
TGTGCCAGCACCCACTCTCAACCGGGACAGGGTGAAGCTTTCTTT
CASTHSQPGQGEAFF
>TRBJ2-5|-|TRBV5-4|TRBD2
TGTGCCAGCAGCCGGGGGGGCGGCCAAGAGACCCAGTACTTC
CASSRGGGQETQYF
>TRBJ1-5|few|TRBV18|-
TGTGCCAGCTCACCGGGCAGGGAGCCCCAGCATTTT
CASSPGREPQHF
>TRBJ2-5|-|TRBV2|TRBD1
TGTGCCAGCAGACAGGGGTGGGAGACCCAGTACTTC
CASRQGWETQYF
>TRBJ1-2|-|TRBV30|-
TGTGCCTGGAGCCTAGGCTCGACCTATGGCTACACCTTC
CAWSLGSTYGYTF
>TRBJ2-7|-|TRBV5-5|TRBD1
TGTGCCAGCAGCCCGGGACAGCGATACGAGCAGTACTTC
CASSPGQRYEQYF
>TRBJ1-5|-|TRBV18|-
TGTGCCAGCTCATCCACAGCCGGGCCGATGGAGCCCCAGCATTTT
CASSSTAGPMEPQHF
>TRBJ2-7|-|TRBV11-2|TRBD2
TGTGCCAGTTGCCTTAGCGGGAACTCCTACGAGCAGTACTTC
CASCLSGNSYEQYF
>TRBJ2-7|-|TRBV7-9|TRBD1
TGTGCCAGCAGCTCAAATCCGGGACAGGGTGTATACGAGCAGTACTTC
CASSSNPGQGVYEQYF
>TRBJ2-2|once|TRBV7-6|TRBD2
TGTGCCAGCAGCCCGGCGATAGGGCGGGAGAGCACCGGGGAGCTGTTTTTT
CASSPAIGRESTGELFF
>TRBJ1-5|-|TRBV27|TRBD1
TGTGCCAGCAGTTTAGGTCTCCGGGACAGGGGGCTCCCCAACGATCAGCCCCAGCATTTT
CASSLGLRDRGLPNDQPQHF
>TRBJ2-1|-|TRBV5-1|-
TGCGCCAGCAGCTTGGAGGGGGTTAGCAATGAGCAGTTCTTC
CASSLEGVSNEQFF
>TRBJ2-7|-|TRBV11-2|TRBD2
TGTGCCAGCAGCTCCTTAGCGGGAGGGTCATACGAGCAGTACTTC
CASSSLAGGSYEQYF
>TRBJ1-2|-|TRBV4-3|TRBD1
TGCGCCAGCAGCCATCGGGACAGGGGGTCTGGCTACACCTTC
CASSHRDRGSGYTF
>TRBJ1-1|-|TRBV6-1|-
TGTGCCAGCAGTGAAACAGGGTGGAATGAAGCTTTCTTT
CASSETGWNEAFF
>TRBJ2-7|-|TRBV5-1|-
TGCGCCAGCAGCTTGGCGGGATACTACGAGCAGTACTTC
CASSLAGYYEQYF
>TRBJ1-3|-|TRBV6-5|-
TGTGCCAGCAGTTACTCGAATAAGGGCGCTCGGAACACCATATATTTT
CASSYSNKGARNTIYF
>TRBJ1-2|-|TRBV2|-
TGTGCCAGCAGTGATGACAAAGCGAATGGCTACACCTTC
CASSDDKANGYTF
>TRBJ1-4|-|TRBV30|TRBD1
TGTGCCTGGAGTGTCCCGGGACAGGGTCCTAATGAAAAACTGTTTTTT
CAWSVPGQGPNEKLFF
>TRBJ1-1|-|TRBV5-1|-
TGCGCCAGCAGCTTGGCTGACCTCACTGAAGCTTTCTTT
CASSLADLTEAFF
>TRBJ1-1|-|TRBV7-2|-
TGTGCCAGCAGGCCGGGGGCGGGTGAAGCTTTCTTT
CASRPGAGEAFF
>TRBJ2-2|-|TRBV7-2|TRBD1
TGTGCCACGACCTACTACAGGGGGCAAAACACCGGGGAGCTGTTTTTT
CATTYYRGQNTGELFF
>TRBJ2-2|-|TRBV19|TRBD1
TGTGCCAGCACATCCGGGACAGCGAACACCGGGGAGCTGTTTTTT
CASTSGTANTGELFF
>TRBJ1-2|-|TRBV6-1|-
TGTGCCAGCAGTCAGGGGAGAAACTATGGCTACACCTTC
CASSQGRNYGYTF
>TRBJ1-6|-|TRBV7-2|-
TGTGCCAGCAGCTTAGCTAGGCAGAACCTCTATAATTCACCCCTCCACTTT
CASSLARQNLYNSPLHF
>TRBJ2-5|-|TRBV5-1|-
TGCGCCAGCAGCTTGGGCGGGCCAGAGACCCAGTACTTC
CASSLGGPETQYF
>TRBJ1-1|-|TRBV5-1|TRBD1
TGCGTCAGCAGCTTGGAGGACAGGGTCACTGAAGCTTTCTTT
CVSSLEDRVTEAFF
>TRBJ1-1|few|TRBV20-1|-
TGCAGTGCTAGAGATCTTGGAGCTTTCTTT
CSARDLGAFF
>TRBJ1-6|-|TRBV6-1|-
TGTGCCAGCAGTGAAGACAGGGCCTATAATTCACCCCTCCACTTT
CASSEDRAYNSPLHF
>TRBJ2-6|-|TRBV9|-
TGTGCCAGCAGCGTAGGAACCGTTGGGGCCAACGTCCTGACTTTC
CASSVGTVGANVLTF
>TRBJ1-2|-|TRBV6-6|TRBD1
TGTGCCAGCAGTTATCTCAGGACAGGCGACTATGGCTACACCTTC
CASSYLRTGDYGYTF
>TRBJ2-1|-|TRBV30|-
TGTGCCTGGACAGAACAGGCGGCCGGGCAGTTCTTC
CAWTEQAAGQFF
>TRBJ2-1|-|TRBV15|-
TGTGCCACCAGCAGAGATAGGCCAGCCTACAATGAGCAGTTCTTC
CATSRDRPAYNEQFF
>TRBJ1-4|few|TRBV7-2|-
TGTGCCAGCAGCAACAATGAAAAACTGTTTTTT
CASSNNEKLFF
>TRBJ1-2|once|TRBV10-2|-
TGCGCCAGCAGTGAGTCCGGGTTTCGTGGCTACACCTTC
CASSESGFRGYTF
>TRBJ2-3|-|TRBV2|TRBD2
TGTGCCAGCAGTGCCGGACTAGCGGGAGTAAACACAGATACGCAGTATTTT
CASSAGLAGVNTDTQYF
>TRBJ2-7|-|TRBV7-8|TRBD1
TGTGCCAGCAGCTTAGCGGCGGGACAGGGGTACGAGCAGTACTTC
CASSLAAGQGYEQYF
>TRBJ2-1|-|TRBV14|-
TGTGCCAGCAGCCAAGAAAATAGACACAATGAGCAGTTCTTC
CASSQENRHNEQFF
>TRBJ2-5|-|TRBV19|TRBD2
TGTGCCACCTCACGGGGGGAGTCCAAACAAGAGACCCAGTACTTC
CATSRGESKQETQYF
>TRBJ2-7|-|TRBV6-5|TRBD2
TGTGCCAGCAGGCCAGGGACTAGCGGGGCCTACGAGCAGTACTTC
CASRPGTSGAYEQYF
>TRBJ2-2|-|TRBV7-9|-
TGTGCCAGCAGCCGCACGTCGGTTACAGGGACCGGGGAGCTGTTTTTT
CASSRTSVTGTGELFF
>TRBJ1-1|-|TRBV6-6|-
TGTGCCAGCAGCCACCCTACAGGAATGGCTGAAGCTTTCTTT
CASSHPTGMAEAFF
>TRBJ1-5|once|TRBV19|TRBD1
TGTGCCAGTACTACCCGGCGCCAGGGGGCGTCTAGCAATCAGCCCCAGCATTTT
CASTTRRQGASSNQPQHF
>TRBJ2-3|-|TRBV11-2|TRBD2
TGTGCCAGCAGCCTCAACGGGAGGGGCACAGATACGCAGTATTTT
CASSLNGRGTDTQYF
>TRBJ2-7|once|TRBV5-1|-
TGCGCCAGCAGCTTCCCGGGACACCCCTACGAGCAGTACTTC
CASSFPGHPYEQYF
>TRBJ2-3|-|TRBV5-4|-
TGTGCCAGCTGGAATCCAGATACGCAGTATTTT
CASWNPDTQYF
>TRBJ2-1|-|TRBV6-5|TRBD1
TGTGCCAGCAGTAGGACAGGGGTGCATGAGCAGTTCTTC
CASSRTGVHEQFF
>TRBJ1-6|-|TRBV5-8|-
TGTGCCAGCAGCCTCCACATGAGCTCCTATAATTCACCCCTCCACTTT
CASSLHMSSYNSPLHF
>TRBJ2-5|-|TRBV6-5|TRBD2
TGTGCCAGCAGTACCGGACTAGCGGGAGTAGAGACCCAGTACTTC
CASSTGLAGVETQYF
>TRBJ1-2|-|TRBV5-1|-
TGCGCCAGCAGCCCCCGGGGGGAAAACTATGGCTACACCTTC
CASSPRGENYGYTF
>TRBJ2-1|-|TRBV6-5|TRBD2
TGTGCCAGCAGTTACTCAGGACTAGCGGACAATGAGCAGTTCTTC
CASSYSGLADNEQFF